The 32 T cell receptor beta chains reported below all come from one sample, sequenced in a study of blood T cell repertoires in COVID-19. Produced via immunoSEQ multiplex PCR; TCRdb's table is partial and in-frame only. Here the sample spans fewer than 200,000 clones, around 85% being singletons. Specimen: peripheral blood. The receptor source for this set is a man in his forties or fifties with active or convalescent COVID-19.

The J gene is TRBJ2-1, the V gene TRBV7-3; 12 nucleotides agree with TRBD2. Trimming at V came to 2 bases and at J to 6 bases, leaving 5 bases not matched to a gene. Germline-derived CDR1 and CDR2 are SGHTA and FQGTGA. The length of the CDR3 is 16 residues. In DNA form, the CDR3 reads TGTGCCAGCAGCTTAGACCAGACTAGCGGGAGCAATGAGCAGTTCTTC. Encoded protein: CASSLDQTSGSNEQFF.

This chain joins TRBV30 and TRBJ2-1; 7 bases match TRBD1. V lost 8 bases to trimming and J lost 9 bases; unmatched junction nucleotides: 13. This CDR3 has 13 amino acids. Per germline, CDR1 GTSNPN and CDR2 SVGIG (reference sequence). CDR3 sequence (DNA): TGTGCCCGTTCGGACAGGTTCTTCACTGAGCAGTTCTTC. The encoded protein is CARSDRFFTEQFF.

The chain combines TRBV5-4 with TRBJ2-5; D remains unclear. Between the trimmed V and J ends, which lost 0 bases and 2 bases, there was a span of 8 bases. Looked up from germline, CDR1 is SGHNT and CDR2 is YYREEE (reference sequence). The CDR3 sequence is 14 residues long. The CDR3 sequence is CASSLGGTQETQYF. The CDR3 coding sequence is TGTGCCAGCAGCTTGGGAGGAACTCAAGAGACCCAGTACTTC.

The chain carries TRBV29-1 and TRBJ1-2; perhaps TRBD1 as D (6 bases). The CDR3 sequence is 13 residues long. V was cut by 6 bases and J by 8 bases, with 19 bases left in between. Germline V CDR1 and CDR2: SQVTM, ANQGSEA. CDR3 bases: TGCAGCGTCTCAGGGTATGGCGGGGGCGGCTACACCTTC. It encodes CSVSGYGGGGYTF.

This clone was observed a single time. The genes are TRBV2 and TRBJ2-2; unclear D gene. The CDR3 is 17 amino acids. The V gene lost 2 bases and the J gene lost 1 base, with 14 bases spanning the gap. Germline V gene data show CDR1 as SNHLY and CDR2 as FYNNEI. The CDR3 is CASSENLGALNTGELFF. The CDR3 DNA reads TGTGCCAGCAGTGAAAATCTAGGTGCCCTGAACACCGGGGAGCTGTTTTTT.

The chain recombines TRBV28 with TRBJ1-2, with 12 bases identical to TRBD1. CDR3 length: 18 amino acids. Per the germline V gene, CDR1 is MDHEN and CDR2 is SYDVKM. V trimming: 6 bases; J trimming: 8 bases; junction bases outside the gene matches: 19. The CDR3 reads CASSPYGGQGQGAGGYTF. The DNA for the CDR3 is TGTGCCAGCAGCCCTTATGGGGGGCAGGGACAGGGGGCAGGAGGCTACACCTTC.

The CDR3 region is CASSLGGTQPSPLHF. The CDR3 DNA reads TGCGCCAGCAGCTTGGGGGGGACACAGCCTTCACCCCTCCACTTT. V and J are TRBV5-1 and TRBJ1-6; tentatively, D is TRBD1 (6 bases). The V gene's germline CDR1 is SGHRS and CDR2 YFSETQ. V was trimmed by 0 bases and J by 9 bases, leaving 13 bases between them. CDR3 length: 15 amino acids. Complete variable domain (other parts from reference TRBV5-1 and TRBJ1-6): KAGVTQTPRYLIKTRGQQVTLSCSPISGHRSVSWYQQTPGQGLQFLFEYFSETQRNKGNFPGRFSGRQFSNSRSEMNVSTLELGDSALYLCASSLGGTQPSPLHFGNGTRLTVT.

This rearrangement joins TRBV29-1 to TRBJ2-3, with D perhaps TRBD2 (6 bases). Per germline, CDR1 SQVTM and CDR2 ANQGSEA. The CDR3 consists of 14 residues. V lost 3 bases to trimming and J lost 6 bases, with 16 bases between them. The CDR3 DNA is TGCAGCGTTGACCCGGGACTGCATCTGGATACGCAGTATTTT. Amino acid sequence: CSVDPGLHLDTQYF.

The chain recombines TRBV7-9 with TRBJ1-1, with D unresolved. The germline gives CDR1 SEHNR, CDR2 FQNEAQ (reference sequence). The CDR3 consists of 15 residues. V was clipped by 5 bases and J by 1 base, with 14 bases between them. CDR3 in amino acids: CASSPNLRENTEAFF. In DNA form, the CDR3 reads TGTGCCAGCAGCCCGAACCTACGGGAGAACACTGAAGCTTTCTTT. Using reference TRBV7-9 and TRBJ1-1 for the parts outside the CDR3, the full variable domain is DTGVSQNPRHKITKRGQNVTFRCDPISEHNRLYWYRQTLGQGPEFLTYFQNEAQLEKSRLLSDRFSAERPKGSFSTLEIQRTEQGDSAMYLCASSPNLRENTEAFFGQGTRLTVV.

This chain uses TRBV28 with TRBJ1-3; the D is unclear. Trimming took off 1 base at V and 4 bases at J, with 5 bases between the two ends. This CDR3 contains 13 residues. The germline V gene encodes CDR1 MDHEN and CDR2 SYDVKM. CDR3 DNA: TGTGCCAGCAGTTTATCCGGGGGAAACACCATATATTTT. It translates to CASSLSGGNTIYF.

This sequence joins TRBV4-2 and TRBJ1-2; TRBD1 agrees at 10 bases. The CDR3 is 15 amino acids. The trim removed 0 bases at V and 6 bases at J, leaving 4 bases unmatched. The germline V gene encodes CDR1 LGHNA and CDR2 YNFKEQ. The CDR3 region is CASSQDGQGDDGYTF. The CDR3 coding sequence is TGTGCCAGCAGCCAAGACGGACAGGGGGACGATGGCTACACCTTC.

In its sample, this clone was seen a few times. The J gene is TRBJ2-5, the V gene TRBV7-9, with a weak D call TRBD2 (6 bases). The ends were cut back, 4 bases at V and 5 bases at J, with 14 bases in the middle. The CDR3 is 14 amino acids. Germline V gene sequence: CDR1 SEHNR, CDR2 FQNEAQ (reference sequence). The CDR3: CASSSPGSGETQYF. CDR3 sequence (DNA): TGTGCCAGCAGCTCCCCCGGGAGTGGCGAGACCCAGTACTTC.

The chain employs TRBV19 and TRBJ1-3, with 9 bases aligning to TRBD1. The V gene end was trimmed by 6 bases and the J gene end by 8 bases; junction bases not matched to a gene: 8. CDR1 is LNHDA and CDR2 is SQIVND in the germline V gene (reference sequence). The CDR3 length is 14 residues. The CDR3 DNA is TGTGCCAGTAGACAACCGGGACAGGGACACACCATATATTTT. Translation gives CASRQPGQGHTIYF.

V is TRBV28 and J is TRBJ1-1; 7 bases line up with TRBD1. The germline V gene encodes CDR1 MDHEN and CDR2 SYDVKM. Germline trimming cut 8 bases from V and 2 bases from J; bases unmatched to any gene: 5. This CDR3 contains 13 residues. The CDR3 nucleotides are TGTGCCAGCCTGGGACAGATAAACACTGAAGCTTTCTTT. As protein: CASLGQINTEAFF.

This clone was recorded a few times. J is TRBJ1-5 and V is TRBV4-1; 10 bases agree with TRBD1. Germline V CDR1 and CDR2: MGHRA, YSYEKL. Trimming removed 3 bases from V and 8 bases from J; junction bases left unmatched: 1. The CDR3 length is 13 residues. The CDR3 coding sequence is TGCGCCAGCAGCCACGGGACAGGGGAGCCCCAGCATTTT. Amino acid sequence: CASSHGTGEPQHF.

The rearrangement links TRBV2 to TRBJ1-2; D perhaps matches TRBD1 (6 bases). CDR1 and CDR2 (germline): SNHLY, FYNNEI. Trimming left V 5 bases short and J 4 bases short, with 11 bases between. CDR3 length: 13 residues. The CDR3: CASSLSQGYGYTF. In nucleotides, the CDR3 is TGTGCCAGCAGTCTGTCACAGGGCTATGGCTACACCTTC.

V and J are TRBV19 and TRBJ2-2, with a weak D call TRBD1 (5 bases). This CDR3 comprises 14 residues. V was trimmed by 6 bases and J by 6 bases, leaving 14 bases between them. Germline-derived CDR1 and CDR2 are LNHDA and SQIVND (reference sequence). The CDR3 loop is CASSRSGLPGELFF. CDR3 nucleotide sequence: TGTGCCAGTAGCCGCTCAGGGTTGCCCGGGGAGCTGTTTTTT.

The chain combines TRBV6-5 with TRBJ1-1, with D possibly TRBD1 on 5 matching bases. Germline-derived CDR1 and CDR2 are MNHEY and SVGAGI. The CDR3 is 14 amino acids. Between the trimmed V and J ends, which lost 5 bases and 4 bases, there was a span of 14 bases. In DNA form, the CDR3 reads TGTGCCAGCAGTAGGGGATCCGGGCTCACTGAAGCTTTCTTT. Its protein product is CASSRGSGLTEAFF.

V usage is TRBV30 and J usage is TRBJ1-1, with D possibly being TRBD1 (5 bases). Trimming took 5 bases from V and 1 from J, leaving 8 bases between them. Looked up from germline, CDR1 is GTSNPN and CDR2 is SVGIG (reference sequence). The CDR3 consists of 12 residues. CDR3 sequence (DNA): TGTGCCTGGGGACATCCGAACACTGAAGCTTTCTTT. Translating gives CAWGHPNTEAFF.

This chain joins TRBV3-1 (or the pseudogene TRBV3-2) and TRBJ1-2; D remains ambiguous. Germline V CDR1 and CDR2: LGHDT, YNNKEL (reference sequence). The germline V and J ends were trimmed by 0 bases and 5 bases, with 4 bases remaining between them. This CDR3 region has 12 residues. This chain's CDR3 is CASSQERYGYTF. The CDR3 nucleotides are TGTGCCAGCAGCCAAGAACGGTATGGCTACACCTTC.

V gene TRBV5-1 combines with J gene TRBJ2-2, with D possibly TRBD2 on 6 matching bases. The V gene's germline CDR1 is SGHRS and CDR2 YFSETQ. V lost 2 bases and J lost 0, with 8 bases in between. This CDR3 is built from 15 residues. The CDR3 nucleotides are TGCGCCAGCAGCTTCGGGGGACCGAACACCGGGGAGCTGTTTTTT. Its translation: CASSFGGPNTGELFF.

The chain links TRBV19 to TRBJ1-3; D gene ambiguous. V was clipped by 9 bases and J by 0 bases, with 9 bases between them. The length of the CDR3 is 13 residues. CDR1 and CDR2 (germline): LNHDA, SQIVND (reference sequence). For the CDR3, the DNA is TGTGCCAGCCGGGTCAGCTCTGGAAACACCATATATTTT. Translation: CASRVSSGNTIYF.

This sequence joins TRBV19 and TRBJ1-5; D remains ambiguous. V lost 5 bases and J lost 7, with 12 bases in between. The CDR3 is 13 amino acids. Germline CDR1 and CDR2: LNHDA and SQIVND (reference sequence). CDR3 DNA sequence: TGTGCCAGTAGTTTCCAGGATCTCCAGCCCCAGCATTTT. As protein: CASSFQDLQPQHF.

This clone was picked up a small number of times. The chain combines TRBV7-8 with TRBJ2-2, with TRBD1 as a possible D gene (5 bases). V was shortened by 5 bases and J by 4 bases, with 8 bases between the two germline ends. CDR3 size: 13 residues. Germline assignment: CDR1 SGHVS and CDR2 FQNEAQ. The CDR3 is CASSRRGTGELFF. The DNA for the CDR3 is TGTGCCAGCAGCCGAAGGGGCACCGGGGAGCTGTTTTTT.

The chain joins TRBV19 to TRBJ1-5; D possibly corresponds to TRBD1 (5 bases). From germline, CDR1 is LNHDA and CDR2 SQIVND (reference sequence). The CDR3 sequence is 16 residues long. Trimming removed 3 bases from V and 5 bases from J, with 17 bases in between. The CDR3 sequence: CASSIIPGGVDQPQHF. The CDR3 nucleotides read TGTGCCAGTAGTATTATTCCGGGGGGGGTCGATCAGCCCCAGCATTTT.

This clone was seen just once. This rearrangement joins TRBV7-2 to TRBJ2-5; 8 bases line up with TRBD2. The V segment lost 8 bases and the J segment 0 bases; nucleotides outside the gene matches: 11. The CDR3 extends over 16 amino acids. In germline, CDR1 is SGHTA, CDR2 FQGNSA. The CDR3 DNA reads TGTGCCAGCGGGGGAGGGGAAGCGGGAGACCAAGAGACCCAGTACTTC. Translated: CASGGGEAGDQETQYF.

J is TRBJ2-5 and V is TRBV14, with 10 bases that match TRBD1. In germline, CDR1 is SGHDN, CDR2 FVKESK. Germline trimming cut 4 bases from V and 6 bases from J; bases unmatched to any gene: 5. The CDR3 loop spans 14 amino acids. CDR3 coding DNA: TGTGCCAGCAGCCCAGGACAGGGGGGGAAGACCCAGTACTTC. Translation: CASSPGQGGKTQYF.

V usage is TRBV11-2 and J usage is TRBJ1-2; the D is unclear. V lost 5 bases and J lost 2, with 12 bases in between. From germline, CDR1 is SGHAT and CDR2 FQNNGV. This CDR3 has 14 residues. The CDR3 coding sequence is TGTGCCAGCAGCCCCTCGTGGGCGAACTATGGCTACACCTTC. Translation: CASSPSWANYGYTF.

The chain links TRBV9 to TRBJ2-3; 12 positions match TRBD2. V shed 4 bases and J 5 bases; nucleotides not matched to a gene: 8. Per germline, CDR1 SGDLS and CDR2 YYNGEE. This CDR3 spans 16 amino acids. The CDR3 sequence is CASSPRTSGTVDTQYF. CDR3 sequence (DNA): TGTGCCAGCAGCCCCCGGACTAGCGGGACGGTAGATACGCAGTATTTT.

The chain combines TRBV25-1 with TRBJ1-1; D is perhaps TRBD1 (6 bases). Trimming shortened V by 3 bases and J by 1 base, and 12 bases separated the two germline ends. The CDR3 is made up of 15 amino acids. CDR1 and CDR2 (germline): MGHDK, SYGVNS. The CDR3 sequence: CASSESTTGNTEAFF. The CDR3 DNA reads TGTGCCAGCAGTGAGTCTACGACAGGGAACACTGAAGCTTTCTTT.

In this sample, this clone turned up a few times. V usage is TRBV13 and J usage is TRBJ1-6; a weak D match, TRBD1 (6 bases). The CDR3 length is 16 residues. V gave up 5 bases and J gave up 8 bases, with 19 bases separating them. CDR1 and CDR2 from the germline V gene are PRHDT and FYEKMQ (reference sequence). Written as DNA, the CDR3 is TGTGCCAGCAGCACCTCCCTGACAGGAGTGGATTCACCCCTCCACTTT. Residues: CASSTSLTGVDSPLHF. Full variable domain (rest looked up from reference TRBV13 and TRBJ1-6): AAGVIQSPRHLIKEKRETATLKCYPIPRHDTVYWYQQGPGQDPQFLISFYEKMQSDKGSIPDRFSAQQFSDYHSELNMSSLELGDSALYFCASSTSLTGVDSPLHFGNGTRLTVT.

The chain uses TRBV25-1 and TRBJ1-2, with D perhaps matching TRBD1 (5 bases). Per germline, CDR1 MGHDK and CDR2 SYGVNS. V lost 3 bases and J lost 8, with 16 bases in between. This CDR3 region has 14 residues. Here the CDR3 DNA reads TGTGCCAGCAGTGACCCTGCAGGGTCTCAAGGCTACACCTTC. Amino acids: CASSDPAGSQGYTF.